Included here is one T cell receptor (beta chain) sequence, with context. Measured with immunoSEQ multiplex PCR; TCRdb has only the in-frame clones, and not every one. The sample consists of some 280,000 clones, around 90% of them appearing once. The sample belongs to a study of blood T cell repertoires in COVID-19. The sequenced sample consisted of peripheral blood. The clonotype comes from a woman aged 40 to 50 who had recovered from COVID-19.

The CDR3 bases are TGTGCCAGCAGCGTAACCGGGACTAGCGGGAACTACGAGCAGTACTTC. The encoded protein is CASSVTGTSGNYEQYF. The chain combines TRBV9 with TRBJ2-7, with 13 nucleotides matching TRBD2. V gave up 1 base and J gave up 3 bases; unmatched junction bases: 4. CDR1 is SGDLS, CDR2 YYNGEE, per germline. CDR3 size: 16 residues.